Many counts were recorded for the clone carrying this TCR beta chain. Its antigen remains unknown. This sample was taken from a study of glioma-infiltrating T cells. Whole-study results and caveats: Non-neoplastic patients had below-expected tissue-blood divergence, while all gliomas exceeded expectation. Only very few CDR3 sequences appeared in both tissue and blood.

Using RNA template, CDR3s of TCR alpha and beta were amplified with iRepertoire arm-PCR. Input was roughly 95-450 ng of tissue mRNA or PBMC total RNA. TCRdb itself ran the multiplex PCR reads through MiXCR, one entry per CDR3 protein. The sample contains approximately 110,000 distinct CDR3 sequences, roughly 25% of which appear only once. This TCR was sampled from a human donor with low-grade glioma or glioblastoma, undergoing nonglioma brain surgery, or in good health (not recorded which). The sequenced sample consisted of glioma tissue, nonneoplastic brain tissue, or PBMCs (not recorded which).

The CDR3 DNA sequence: TGTGCCAGCAGTTCGCAGGGCCCCTACGAGCAGTACTTC. It specifies CASSSQGPYEQYF. This rearrangement joins TRBV28 to TRBJ2-7; D may be TRBD1 (5 bases). Germline V gene data show CDR1 as MDHEN and CDR2 as SYDVKM. The CDR3 runs 13 residues. Trimming stripped 4 bases from V and 2 bases from J, with 9 bases between. Based on the CDR3 plus reference TRBV28 and TRBJ2-7, the full variable domain is DVKVTQSSRYLVKRTGEKVFLECVQDMDHENMFWYRQDPGLGLRLIYFSYDVKMKEKGDIPEGYSVSREKKERFSLILESASTNQTSMYLCASSSQGPYEQYFGPGTRLTVT.